The following is a TCR beta chain sequence with its context. Its antigen is undetermined. These data belong to a study of shared clonotypes between healthy human individuals. Study context: CD8 memory received one plate per donor, CD8 naive two, CD4 memory three and CD4 naive three.

V gave up 5 bases and J gave up 2 bases, with 10 bases separating them. Germline CDR1 reads MDHEN; CDR2 reads SYDVKM. This CDR3 region has 14 residues. About 33,000 T cell genomes (approximately 190 ng DNA) went into each sorted-subset replicate. TCRdb keeps only in-frame clones here, not all; method: immunoSEQ multiplex PCR. The sample lists about 100,000 clones, 68% seen once, with over 20% in the top ten. Points from the study as a whole: In contrast to clonotypes shared by all four donors, non-shared clonotypes had lower generation probabilities.

This chain connects TRBV28 to TRBJ2-1; tentatively, D is TRBD1 (6 bases). The TCR was taken from a woman in her twenties or thirties in good health. The sequenced sample was memory CD8+ T cells sorted from blood. As to subset: CD45RO+ cells pooled with CCR7-negative TemRA cells. CDR3 nucleotide sequence: TGTGCCAGCAGTCCCAGGGGAGCCTACAATGAGCAGTTCTTC. Its translation is CASSPRGAYNEQFF.